These 27 T cell receptor beta chains came from one sample sequenced in a study of beta chain features in type 1 diabetes (dated by TCRdb to the late 2010s). Library method: the immunoSEQ multiplex PCR assay. The entire isolated RNA was reverse transcribed using the High Capacity cDNA Reverse Transcription Kit, and thus expressed TCRB transcripts were sequenced. TCRdb re-hosts the immuneACCESS table, in-frame sequences only. Its copies lack some clones; in the studies checked, an unresolved V gene accounts for under half of them, and the cause for the rest is not known. Within this sample are under 950,000 clones, with 15% to 20% of them counted one time only. 0.02% to 0.025% of the sample goes to the ten largest clones. Sequences were obtained from naive CD4+ T cells from blood. According to the study, the label for this sample's cell subset or site signals: true naive CD4+ T cells. These receptor sequences come from a woman younger than 30 in good health.

The chain has TRBV28 and TRBJ2-3; 12 bases are shared with TRBD2. Germline V gives CDR1 MDHEN, CDR2 SYDVKM. The CDR3 consists of 22 residues. Trimming removed 2 bases from V and 4 bases from J; junction bases left unmatched: 22. As DNA, the CDR3 is TGTGCCAGCAGTTTACTAGCGGGAGGGGCGGTAGCGCGAGTGGCGTATCCAGATACGCAGTATTTT. Encoded protein: CASSLLAGGAVARVAYPDTQYF.

This chain links TRBV11-2 with TRBJ1-2; D unclear. V was cut by 5 bases and J by 3 bases, with 13 bases left in between. Per the germline V gene, CDR1 is SGHAT and CDR2 is FQNNGV. The CDR3 is 14 amino acids. The CDR3: CASSPRTDYYGYTF. CDR3 nucleotide sequence: TGTGCCAGCAGCCCCCGCACCGATTACTATGGCTACACCTTC.

V is TRBV9 and J is TRBJ2-3; D may be TRBD2 (5 bases). Trimming pared 3 bases from V and 6 bases from J, leaving 5 bases between. CDR1 and CDR2 (germline): SGDLS, YYNGEE. The CDR3 covers 11 residues. In DNA form, the CDR3 reads TGTGCCAGCAGCGGAGGGGATACGCAGTATTTT. This translates into CASSGGDTQYF.

This clone was seen more than once but under ten times. The rearrangement joins TRBV7-3 to TRBJ2-1; 8 nucleotides line up with TRBD2. Germline trimming cut 5 bases from V and 9 bases from J; bases unmatched to any gene: 12. This CDR3 region has 15 residues. The germline gives CDR1 SGHTA, CDR2 FQGTGA. The DNA of the CDR3 is TGTGCCAGCAGCCCCTACATCGGGAGGGCCGGTGAGCAGTTCTTC. This gives the protein CASSPYIGRAGEQFF.

The table lists this clone with a few counts. This sequence joins TRBV28 and TRBJ2-7, with D possibly matching TRBD1 (5 bases). V was pared by 4 bases and J by 7 bases, with 11 bases between. This CDR3 has 12 amino acids. Germline V gives CDR1 MDHEN, CDR2 SYDVKM. CDR3 sequence (DNA): TGTGCCAGCAGTTCCCAGGGATGGGAGCAGTACTTC. It codes for CASSSQGWEQYF.

The rearrangement uses TRBV4-1 and TRBJ2-1; 9 bases map to TRBD2. J gave up 0 bases and V 2 bases, and 20 bases lay outside the gene matches. The CDR3 extends over 22 amino acids. The germline CDR1 and CDR2 sequences are MGHRA and YSYEKL. The chain's CDR3 is CASSQKTLTSGTYSSSYNEQFF. CDR3 DNA: TGCGCCAGCAGCCAAAAAACCTTGACTAGCGGAACATATTCGAGCTCCTACAATGAGCAGTTCTTC.

This clone was observed a few times. This chain connects TRBV5-1 to TRBJ2-7; no clear D. V lost 1 base and J 2 bases, leaving 10 bases between the germline ends. Germline-derived CDR1 and CDR2 are SGHRS and YFSETQ. The CDR3 extends over 14 amino acids. The CDR3 DNA is TGCGCCAGCAGCTTGTCGGCTCCCGCCTACGAGCAGTACTTC. The encoded protein is CASSLSAPAYEQYF.

This clone occurred a few times. The V and J genes are TRBV29-1 and TRBJ2-2; TRBD2 might be the D (6 bases). The CDR3 loop spans 14 amino acids. CDR1 SQVTM and CDR2 ANQGSEA come from the germline V gene. The germline V and J ends were trimmed by 7 bases and 1 base, with 13 bases remaining between them. The CDR3 region has the DNA TGCAGCGCCATAGGGCGGGAGAACACCGGGGAGCTGTTTTTT. Residues: CSAIGRENTGELFF.

This clone has a handful of counts. The chain combines TRBV28 with TRBJ1-5, with TRBD1 matching 11 bases. Germline CDR1 MDHEN, CDR2 SYDVKM. This CDR3 comprises 15 residues. V dropped 6 bases and J dropped 6; count of bases not matched to a gene: 7. The CDR3 region is CASRRGQGAGQPQHF. The CDR3 coding sequence is TGTGCCAGCAGGCGTGGACAGGGGGCAGGTCAGCCCCAGCATTTT. Combining the CDR3 with reference TRBV28 and TRBJ1-5 gives the whole variable domain DVKVTQSSRYLVKRTGEKVFLECVQDMDHENMFWYRQDPGLGLRLIYFSYDVKMKEKGDIPEGYSVSREKKERFSLILESASTNQTSMYLCASRRGQGAGQPQHFGDGTRLSIL.

The J gene is TRBJ1-3, the V gene TRBV18, with 8 bases aligning to TRBD1. Germline trimming cut 3 bases from V and 0 bases from J; bases unmatched to any gene: 4. Germline CDR1 and CDR2: KGHSH and LQKENI. This CDR3 has 16 amino acids. Here the CDR3 DNA reads TGTGCCAGCTCACCGGGACAGGCAAGCTCTGGAAACACCATATATTTT. It yields the protein CASSPGQASSGNTIYF.

This clone was observed a handful of times. The CDR3 DNA follows: TGTGCCAGCAGTTCGATGAGGGGGAACACTGAAGCTTTCTTT. It specifies CASSSMRGNTEAFF. This chain uses TRBV27 with TRBJ1-1; perhaps TRBD1 as D (5 bases). Germline CDR1 is MNHEY and CDR2 is SMNVEV (reference sequence). The length of the CDR3 is 14 residues. V lost 4 bases to trimming and J lost 1 base, with 10 bases between them.

J is TRBJ2-7 and V is TRBV7-2, with 11 bases lining up with TRBD2. In germline, CDR1 is SGHTA, CDR2 FQGNSA. Trimming at V came to 6 bases and at J to 2 bases, leaving 3 bases not matched to a gene. The CDR3 extends over 14 amino acids. The CDR3 DNA follows: TGTGCCAGCAGTCATAGCGGGAGGGCCTACGAGCAGTACTTC. It yields the protein CASSHSGRAYEQYF.

The table lists this clone with a few counts. The chain joins TRBV5-4 to TRBJ2-3, with 11 bases identical to TRBD2. Unmatched junction bases numbered 5, after V lost 4 bases and J lost 4 bases. Germline V gene sequence: CDR1 SGHNT, CDR2 YYREEE (reference sequence). CDR3 length: 15 residues. CDR3: CASSVTSGSSDTQYF. CDR3 nucleotide sequence: TGTGCCAGCAGCGTCACTAGCGGGAGCTCAGATACGCAGTATTTT.

The genes are TRBV7-3 and TRBJ2-3; D unclear. Germline V lookup: CDR1 SGHTA, CDR2 FQGTGA. CDR3 length: 11 residues. Trimming removed 4 bases at V and 2 bases at J, with 1 base between. CDR3 amino acids: CASSSTDTQYF. CDR3 nucleotide sequence: TGTGCCAGCAGCTCCACAGATACGCAGTATTTT.

This sequence joins TRBV21-1 and TRBJ1-3. TRBV21-1 is designated a pseudogene. The CDR3 consists of 16 residues. The CDR3 DNA reads TGTGCCAGCAGCAAAGTGCCGAAAAACTCTGGAAACACCATATATTTT. This codes for CASSKVPKNSGNTIYF.

This clone was seen a few times. The CDR3 DNA reads as TGTGCCAGCAGCCTCCCAGGGACTAGGACAGTAAATGAGCAGTTCTTC. Protein: CASSLPGTRTVNEQFF. The rearrangement joins TRBV2 to TRBJ2-1, with 8 bases lining up with TRBD2. The CDR3 totals 16 residues. Trimming cost V 6 bases and J 7 bases; bases outside gene matches: 14. The germline V gene has CDR1 SNHLY and CDR2 FYNNEI.

This clone has more than one count but fewer than ten. This chain links TRBV2 with TRBJ1-3, with TRBD1 identical over 8 bases. Germline loops: CDR1 SNHLY, CDR2 FYNNEI. The CDR3 is made up of 15 amino acids. Trimming removed 7 bases from V and 3 bases from J; junction bases left unmatched: 8. The CDR3: CASTLKGTGGNTIYF. CDR3 coding DNA: TGTGCCAGCACCCTGAAGGGGACAGGTGGAAACACCATATATTTT.

This sequence joins TRBV19 and TRBJ2-2; D unclear. The length of the CDR3 is 16 residues. V lost 3 bases and J lost 2, with 13 bases in between. The germline V gene encodes CDR1 LNHDA and CDR2 SQIVND (reference sequence). This CDR3 is CASSIAGYPNTGELFF. CDR3 bases: TGTGCCAGTAGTATTGCAGGATACCCTAACACCGGGGAGCTGTTTTTT.

This clone was seen only a few times. The identical CDR3 is also encoded by other nucleotide sequences in the sample. V and J are TRBV7-8 and TRBJ1-5; no clear D gene. This CDR3 region has 14 residues. V was trimmed by 6 bases and J by 0 bases, leaving 9 bases between them. Looked up from germline, CDR1 is SGHVS and CDR2 is FQNEAQ. The DNA for the CDR3 is TGTGCCAGCAGTCTAGCGGGTAGCAATCAGCCCCAGCATTTT. Protein product: CASSLAGSNQPQHF.

The chain uses TRBV19 and TRBJ1-2, with D maybe TRBD1 (5 bases). The V gene's germline CDR1 is LNHDA and CDR2 SQIVND (reference sequence). V gave up 4 bases and J gave up 8 bases, with 17 bases separating them. CDR3 length equals 14 residues. This CDR3 reads CASSTTPRAGGYTF. Here the CDR3 DNA reads TGTGCCAGTAGTACTACCCCCAGGGCGGGAGGCTACACCTTC.

This clone has just one count. J is TRBJ2-7 and V is TRBV4-3, with 8 bases fitting TRBD1. With 4 bases clipped from V and 2 bases from J, the junction kept 7 bases outside the gene matches. The CDR3 has 15 amino acids. Germline loops: CDR1 LGHNA, CDR2 YSLEER. In DNA form, the CDR3 reads TGCGCCAGCAGCCGCCAGGGGGCGCCTACCTACGAGCAGTACTTC. Encoded protein: CASSRQGAPTYEQYF.

This clone was observed a few times. The CDR3 DNA sequence: TGTGCCAGCAGCCGCGGGACTAGCGGGACCAATGAGCAGTTCTTC. It yields the protein CASSRGTSGTNEQFF. The chain recombines TRBV7-3 with TRBJ2-1; 13 bases fit TRBD2. Trimming cost V 5 bases and J 6 bases; bases outside gene matches: 4. The CDR3 is made up of 15 amino acids. Germline V gene data show CDR1 as SGHTA and CDR2 as FQGTGA.

V usage is TRBV6-1 and J usage is TRBJ1-5, with D perhaps TRBD1 (5 bases). Germline CDR1 reads MNHNS; CDR2 reads SASEGT. V gave up 6 bases and J gave up 3 bases, with 12 bases separating them. CDR3 size: 14 residues. The CDR3 nucleotides read TGTGCCAGCAGATCAGGGCCCGCCAATCAGCCCCAGCATTTT. Translated: CASRSGPANQPQHF.

The rearrangement joins TRBV5-7 to TRBJ2-2; 9 nucleotides line up with TRBD2. TRBV5-7 is treated as an ORF (open reading frame) with a function not yet certain. This CDR3 contains 16 residues. Germline trimming cut 0 bases from V and 6 bases from J; bases unmatched to any gene: 6. CDR3 protein: CASSLGLAVVSGELFF. DNA for the CDR3: TGTGCCAGCAGCTTGGGACTAGCGGTTGTATCCGGGGAGCTGTTTTTT.

The rearrangement joins TRBV10-3 to TRBJ1-4; the D gene is possibly TRBD1 (5 bases). V lost 3 bases, J lost 11 bases, and 10 bases lay in between. Looked up from germline, CDR1 is ENHRY and CDR2 is SYGVKD. The CDR3 has 12 residues. In nucleotides, the CDR3 is TGTGCCATCAGTGAAGCTCGGGGCAAACTGTTTTTT. Translation: CAISEARGKLFF.

The chain uses TRBV6-6 and TRBJ2-7; D is possibly TRBD2 (6 bases). Germline V gives CDR1 MNHNY, CDR2 SVGAGI (reference sequence). This CDR3 spans 16 amino acids. Trimming removed 0 bases at V and 3 bases at J, with 15 bases between. In nucleotides, the CDR3 is TGTGCCAGCAGTTACTCACTAGCCGACGCAAACTACGAGCAGTACTTC. Amino acid sequence: CASSYSLADANYEQYF.

The chain has TRBV9 and TRBJ2-3; 14 bases line up with TRBD2. Germline values: CDR1 SGDLS, CDR2 YYNGEE. With V trimmed by 1 base and J by 6 bases, 7 bases remained unmatched. The CDR3 contains 17 residues. The CDR3 DNA reads TGTGCCAGCAGCGTACTGGGACTAGCGGGAGACCAGGATACGCAGTATTTT. Protein: CASSVLGLAGDQDTQYF. The whole variable domain, filled in from reference TRBV9 and TRBJ2-3, reads DSGVTQTPKHLITATGQRVTLRCSPRSGDLSVYWYQQSLDQGLQFLIQYYNGEERAKGNILERFSAQQFPDLHSELNLSSLELGDSALYFCASSVLGLAGDQDTQYFGPGTRLTVL.